The 26 T cell receptor beta chains given below trace back to one sample, sequenced in a study of T cells after yellow fever vaccination. A single record per CDR3 protein comes from TCRdb applying MiXCR to the 5' RACE reads. This sample has fewer than 650,000 distinct CDR3 sequences, with 20% to 25% found just once. The material was PBMCs, obtained roughly 20 days after the first yellow fever vaccination. The receptors originated from a man aged 18 to 30 who received the YFV17D yellow fever vaccine.

This clonotype showed up just a few times. This chain uses TRBV6-1 with TRBJ2-2; 7 nucleotides line up with TRBD1. The CDR3 is 15 residues long. V lost 7 bases and J lost 4; bases outside the gene matches: 9. The germline V gene has CDR1 MNHNS and CDR2 SASEGT. The CDR3 is CASTQGDRATGELFF. In nucleotides, the CDR3 is TGTGCCAGCACCCAAGGAGACAGGGCCACCGGGGAGCTGTTTTTT.

On this clonotype itself: A junction end diverges from the germline sequence, so it may reflect a read error. The rearrangement uses TRBV3-1 and TRBJ2-5, with unresolved D. This CDR3 is built from 17 residues. Germline V gene lookup returns CDR1 LGHDT and CDR2 YNNKEL (reference sequence). CDR3 residues: CATSRLGQLGLQETQYF. In DNA, the CDR3 is TGTGCCACCAGCCGCCTTGGGCAGTTGGGGTTACAAGAGACCCAGTACTTC.

For this clonotype: A junction end diverges from the germline sequence, so it may reflect a read error. V and J are TRBV4-3 and TRBJ2-2; possibly TRBD1 or TRBD2 for D (6 bases each). CDR3 length equals 17 residues. From germline, CDR1 is LGHNA and CDR2 YSLEER. CDR3 region: CASSQDDLGGWTGGLFF. The CDR3 DNA follows: TGCGCCAGCAGCCAAGACGATTTAGGGGGGTGGACCGGGGGGCTGTTTTTT.

Only a few counts were recorded for this clonotype. This chain uses TRBV4-1 with TRBJ1-5, with a possible D match to TRBD1 (5 bases). The CDR3 is 17 residues long. Germline CDR1 MGHRA, CDR2 YSYEKL. Between the trimmed V and J ends, which lost 2 bases and 0 bases, there was a span of 14 bases. The CDR3 DNA reads as TGCGCCAGCAGCCAAAAGGCGACAGTTGATAGCAATCAGCCCCAGCATTTT. Translated: CASSQKATVDSNQPQHF.

Only a few counts were recorded for this clonotype. This chain connects TRBV6-1 to TRBJ2-7, with unresolved D. The V end lost 6 bases, the J end lost 0 bases, and 12 bases lay between the germline ends. The CDR3 sequence is 14 residues long. Germline-derived CDR1 and CDR2 are MNHNS and SASEGT. The CDR3 region has the DNA TGTGCCAGCAGCCCCGAGAGAAGCTCCTACGAGCAGTACTTC. Its protein is CASSPERSSYEQYF.

The chain carries TRBV27 and TRBJ2-7; D uncertain. V was shortened by 6 bases and J by 1 base, with 13 bases between the two germline ends. The CDR3 is 14 amino acids. Germline CDR1 MNHEY, CDR2 SMNVEV (reference sequence). The CDR3 DNA reads TGTGCCAGCAGAACCTCTTGGGGATCCTACGAGCAGTACGTC. It is translated as CASRTSWGSYEQYV.

A few counts support this clonotype. The chain carries TRBV18 and TRBJ2-5, with no clear D. There are 13 residues in the CDR3. Looked up from germline, CDR1 is KGHSH and CDR2 is LQKENI. The ends were cut back, 2 bases at V and 3 bases at J, with 7 bases in the middle. CDR3 region: CASSPGSEETQYF. DNA of the CDR3: TGTGCCAGCTCACCAGGATCGGAAGAGACCCAGTACTTC.

Only a few counts were recorded for this clonotype. The V and J genes are TRBV5-8 and TRBJ1-1; 9 nucleotides line up with TRBD1. Germline trimming cut 4 bases from V and 0 bases from J; bases unmatched to any gene: 10. Germline V gene data show CDR1 as SGHTS and CDR2 as YDEGEE. This CDR3 is 17 amino acids long. CDR3: CASSHPGQGGVNTEAFF. The DNA of the CDR3 is TGTGCCAGCAGCCATCCGGGACAGGGAGGAGTGAACACTGAAGCTTTCTTT.

The table lists this clonotype with a few counts. This chain connects TRBV12-5 to TRBJ1-2, with D possibly TRBD1 on 5 matching bases. The V gene's germline CDR1 is LGHNT and CDR2 FRNRAP. The CDR3 is made up of 13 amino acids. The germline V and J ends were trimmed by 4 bases and 5 bases, with 11 bases remaining between them. CDR3 residues: CASGWQGRYGYTF. CDR3 nucleotides: TGTGCTAGTGGTTGGCAGGGTCGATATGGCTACACCTTC. The variable domain in full, completed from reference TRBV12-5 and TRBJ1-2, reads DARVTQTPRHKVTEMGQEVTMRCQPILGHNTVFWYRQTMMQGLELLAYFRNRAPLDDSGMPKDRFSAEMPDATLATLKIQPSEPRDSAVYFCASGWQGRYGYTFGSGTRLTVV.

This clonotype was seen more than once but under ten times. The chain joins TRBV5-1 to TRBJ2-5, with D perhaps TRBD1 or TRBD2 (5 bases each). This CDR3 has 15 residues. From germline, CDR1 is SGHRS and CDR2 YFSETQ. V shed 0 bases and J shed 7 bases, with 16 bases lying between them. The CDR3 is CASSLDPGQIGTQYF. The CDR3 DNA follows: TGCGCCAGCAGCTTGGATCCGGGGCAAATCGGGACCCAGTACTTC. Based on the CDR3 plus reference TRBV5-1 and TRBJ2-5, the full variable domain is KAGVTQTPRYLIKTRGQQVTLSCSPISGHRSVSWYQQTPGQGLQFLFEYFSETQRNKGNFPGRFSGRQFSNSRSEMNVSTLELGDSALYLCASSLDPGQIGTQYFGPGTRLLVL.

This clonotype was seen a few times. This chain connects TRBV7-2 to TRBJ2-5; unclear D gene. Germline CDR1 SGHTA, CDR2 FQGNSA. V was shortened by 0 bases and J by 1 base, with 9 bases between the two germline ends. This CDR3 region has 15 residues. The CDR3 region is CASSLAAIPQETQYF. For the CDR3, the DNA is TGTGCCAGCAGCTTAGCGGCAATTCCCCAAGAGACCCAGTACTTC.

The V call is TRBV6-5, the J call TRBJ1-4; D is ambiguous. CDR1 is MNHEY and CDR2 is SVGAGI in the germline V gene. Deletions cut 3 bases from V and 6 bases from J, with 14 bases between. The CDR3 contains 15 residues. The CDR3 DNA sequence: TGTGCCAGCAGTTATTTCAAAGGAGGACATGAAAAACTGTTTTTT. It yields the protein CASSYFKGGHEKLFF.

This clonotype has just a few counts. J is TRBJ1-3 and V is TRBV5-1; TRBD1 agrees at 7 bases. This CDR3 has 15 amino acids. V lost 0 bases, J lost 2 bases, and 2 bases stayed unmatched. The germline CDR1 and CDR2 sequences are SGHRS and YFSETQ. Here the CDR3 reads CASSLDRGPGNTIYF. For the CDR3, the DNA is TGCGCCAGCAGCTTGGACAGGGGACCTGGAAACACCATATATTTT.

The chain is built from TRBV27 and TRBJ2-5, with D possibly being TRBD1 (6 bases). The CDR3 is 14 residues long. Trimming shortened V by 5 bases and J by 2 bases, and 12 bases separated the two germline ends. From germline, CDR1 is MNHEY and CDR2 SMNVEV (reference sequence). CDR3 sequence (DNA): TGTGCCAGCAGTAGGTACAGGGTACAAGAGACCCAGTACTTC. It specifies CASSRYRVQETQYF.

This clonotype was detected a few times. The chain combines TRBV3-1 with TRBJ2-1, with unresolved D. Looked up from germline, CDR1 is LGHDT and CDR2 is YNNKEL (reference sequence). V was trimmed by 4 bases and J by 7 bases, leaving 14 bases between them. The CDR3 contains 14 residues. The CDR3 sequence: CASSPLILRNEQFF. In nucleotides, the CDR3 is TGTGCCAGCAGCCCCCTTATTTTGAGAAATGAGCAGTTCTTC.

The rearrangement links TRBV7-9 to TRBJ2-2; D not resolved. V was shortened by 5 bases and J by 6 bases, with 16 bases between the two germline ends. The germline gives CDR1 SEHNR, CDR2 FQNEAQ (reference sequence). The CDR3 has 15 amino acids. CDR3 DNA sequence: TGTGCCAGCAGCCTGCACCGGACGGGTGCCGGGGAGCTGTTTTTT. The encoded protein is CASSLHRTGAGELFF.

A few counts support this clonotype. The V gene is TRBV9, the J gene TRBJ1-2; D unresolved. The V gene's germline CDR1 is SGDLS and CDR2 YYNGEE. CDR3 length equals 12 residues. The V gene lost 2 bases and the J gene lost 8 bases, with 10 bases spanning the gap. CDR3 loop: CASSVGVRGYTF. The CDR3 region has the DNA TGTGCCAGCAGCGTCGGGGTGAGGGGCTACACCTTC.

The V call is TRBV7-2, the J call TRBJ2-4; 8 bases line up with TRBD1. Germline trimming cut 6 bases from V and 6 bases from J; bases unmatched to any gene: 10. Germline CDR1 is SGHTA and CDR2 is FQGNSA. The CDR3 contains 15 residues. CDR3 in DNA: TGTGCCAGCAGTCGTCTCAGGGGGCGGGGAAACATTCAGTACTTC. This codes for CASSRLRGRGNIQYF. Full variable domain (outside the CDR3, taken from reference TRBV7-2 and TRBJ2-4): GAGVSQSPSNKVTEKGKDVELRCDPISGHTALYWYRQSLGQGLEFLIYFQGNSAPDKSGLPSDRFSAERTGGSVSTLTIQRTQQEDSAVYLCASSRLRGRGNIQYFGAGTRLSVL.

The chain is built from TRBV14 and TRBJ1-5; D may be TRBD1 (6 bases). Germline-derived CDR1 and CDR2 are SGHDN and FVKESK. There are 13 residues in the CDR3. Trimming left V 3 bases short and J 6 bases short, with 9 bases between. The CDR3 nucleotides read TGTGCCAGCAGCCACGGACAGCTTCAGCCCCAGCATTTT. It codes for CASSHGQLQPQHF.

The chain uses TRBV7-6 and TRBJ2-5; 11 nucleotides align to TRBD2. Losses at the gene ends were 5 bases for V and 9 bases for J; bases not matched to a gene: 11. CDR3 length: 15 amino acids. Germline V gene lookup returns CDR1 SGHVS and CDR2 FNYEAQ. The CDR3 sequence is CASSPGLAVRVAQYF. DNA for the CDR3: TGTGCCAGCAGCCCGGGACTAGCGGTCCGCGTCGCCCAGTACTTC. The full variable domain, in which reference TRBV7-6 and TRBJ2-5 provide the parts outside the CDR3, is GAGVSQSPRYKVTKRGQDVALRCDPISGHVSLYWYRQALGQGPEFLTYFNYEAQQDKSGLPNDRFSAERPEGSISTLTIQRTEQRDSAMYRCASSPGLAVRVAQYFGPGTRLLVL.

V is TRBV4-3 and J is TRBJ2-3; the D is unclear. The germline V gene has CDR1 LGHNA and CDR2 YSLEER. This CDR3 has 13 residues. With 1 base removed from V and 4 bases from J, the gap between germline ends came to 6 bases. The CDR3 bases are TGCGCCAGCAGCCAAGGCCCCTCAGATACGCAGTATTTT. Amino acids: CASSQGPSDTQYF.

The chain is built from TRBV7-2 and TRBJ2-5; D is undetermined. Between the trimmed V and J ends, which lost 6 bases and 2 bases, there was a span of 13 bases. The germline V gene encodes CDR1 SGHTA and CDR2 FQGNSA. CDR3 size: 14 residues. The CDR3 region has the DNA TGTGCCAGCAGTTTCTCAGGCGTACAAGAGACCCAGTACTTC. Translated: CASSFSGVQETQYF.

The chain uses TRBV11-2 and TRBJ2-5; 7 nucleotides align to TRBD2. Trimming cost V 2 bases and J 1 base; bases outside gene matches: 13. Germline V gene data show CDR1 as SGHAT and CDR2 as FQNNGV. This CDR3 has 18 amino acids. CDR3 sequence reads: CASSLMGSYGGGQETQYF. The CDR3 DNA reads as TGTGCCAGCAGCTTAATGGGTTCTTATGGGGGGGGCCAAGAGACCCAGTACTTC.

In DNA form, the CDR3 reads TGCAGTGCTAGAGACAGTATGACTGAAGCTTTCTTT. Amino acids: CSARDSMTEAFF. V gene TRBV20-1 combines with J gene TRBJ1-1; D is ambiguous. The germline gives CDR1 DFQATT, CDR2 SNEGSKA (reference sequence). The CDR3 is 12 amino acids. With 0 bases removed from V and 5 bases from J, the gap between germline ends came to 7 bases.

This clonotype came up a few times. V usage is TRBV10-3 and J usage is TRBJ2-3; 12 nucleotides align to TRBD2. This CDR3 spans 13 amino acids. Germline CDR1 reads ENHRY; CDR2 reads SYGVKD. After removal of 10 bases from V and 6 bases from J, the junction contained 5 bases not matched to a gene. The CDR3 DNA reads as TGTGCCACGGGACTAGCGGGCGGTGATACGCAGTATTTT. This encodes CATGLAGGDTQYF.

The rearrangement joins TRBV24-1 to TRBJ2-5; possibly TRBD2 for D (7 bases). Deletions cut 4 bases from V and 5 bases from J, with 22 bases between. This CDR3 is built from 17 residues. Germline V gene lookup returns CDR1 KGHDR and CDR2 SFDVKD. DNA for the CDR3: TGTGCCACCAGTGACCCCCGTCGGGGGGCGCCGGGGGAGACCCAGTACTTC. Encoded protein: CATSDPRRGAPGETQYF.